This T cell receptor (beta chain) originates from a study of T cells in localized non-small cell lung cancer. Study-wide points: Uninvolved adjacent lung had the highest recorded T cell clonality, with tumor below it.

Profiling relied on immunoSEQ multiplex PCR, and the TCRdb table lists in-frame clones only, not all of them. This table has around 100,000 clones, approximately 88% appearing once. Germline CDR1 and CDR2: SGHNT and YYREEE (reference sequence). V lost 4 bases and J 4 bases, leaving 14 bases between the germline ends. This CDR3 comprises 14 residues. With respect to this clone: What it recognizes is unknown.

The clonotype was recovered from a man between 40 and 75 years old with stage I squamous cell lung carcinoma. This specimen consisted of peripheral blood, obtained before any cancer treatment. The V call is TRBV5-4, the J call TRBJ2-5, with D possibly being TRBD1 (6 bases). The chain's CDR3 is CASSHPDSTETQYF. For the CDR3, the DNA is TGTGCCAGCAGCCACCCGGACAGCACAGAGACCCAGTACTTC. Combining the CDR3 with reference TRBV5-4 and TRBJ2-5 gives the whole variable domain ETGVTQSPTHLIKTRGQQVTLRCSSQSGHNTVSWYQQALGQGPQFIFQYYREEENGRGNFPPRFSGLQFPNYSSELNVNALELDDSALYLCASSHPDSTETQYFGPGTRLLVL.